The clone carrying this TCR beta chain came up a few times. The target antigen is unknown. This sample is part of a study of blood T cells in healthy people across ages. All donors came from Russia, were Caucasian and healthy, and spanned ages roughly 6 to 95. The V end lost 4 bases, the J end lost 15 bases, and 23 bases lay between the germline ends. This CDR3 has 14 residues. Looked up from germline, CDR1 is SGHKS and CDR2 is YYEKEE (reference sequence). Study observations and caveats: Diversity of TCR beta per million T cells declined in a roughly linear way with age.

The use of a sample-barcoded 5' primer and a J-beta primer mix characterized a second PCR of about 6 to 11 cycles. TCRdb redid the calling of the 5' RACE reads with MiXCR, one entry per CDR3 protein. The sample consists of around 2 million distinct CDR3 sequences, more than 35% of them appearing once. The V gene is TRBV5-5, the J gene TRBJ2-4; perhaps TRBD2 as D (6 bases). Sequenced material: blood. The sequence derives from a human donor in good health. The CDR3 region is CASSSGSPATSGYF. For the CDR3, the DNA is TGTGCCAGCAGCAGCGGGTCGCCTGCGACGAGTGGGTACTTC.